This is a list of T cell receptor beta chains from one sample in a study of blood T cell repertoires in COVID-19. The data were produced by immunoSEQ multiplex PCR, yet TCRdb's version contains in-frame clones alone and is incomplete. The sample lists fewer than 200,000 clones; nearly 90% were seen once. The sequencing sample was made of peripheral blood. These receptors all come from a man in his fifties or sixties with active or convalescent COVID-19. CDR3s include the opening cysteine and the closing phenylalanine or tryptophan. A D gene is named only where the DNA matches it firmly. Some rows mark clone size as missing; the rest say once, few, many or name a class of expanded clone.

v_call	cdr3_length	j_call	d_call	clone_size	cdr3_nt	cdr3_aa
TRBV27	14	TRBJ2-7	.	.	TGTGCCAGCAGTTTAAAGGGGGACCCCTACGAGCAGTACTTC	CASSLKGDPYEQYF
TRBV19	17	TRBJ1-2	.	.	TGTGCCAGTAGTATAGCAGGCAGAACCGATGGTGGTGATGGCTACACCTTC	CASSIAGRTDGGDGYTF
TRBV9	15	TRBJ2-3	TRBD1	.	TGTGCCAGCAATCAGGGGGCGGTGGGCACAGATACGCAGTATTTT	CASNQGAVGTDTQYF
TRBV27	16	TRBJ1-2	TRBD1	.	TGTGCCAGCAGTAGACTCGGACAGGGTGAAAACTATGGCTACACCTTC	CASSRLGQGENYGYTF
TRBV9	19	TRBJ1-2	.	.	TGTGCCAGCAGCGCTGACTCTTGGGTGTTTTCTTCGGGGGACTATGGCTACACCTTC	CASSADSWVFSSGDYGYTF
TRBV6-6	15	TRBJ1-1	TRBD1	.	TGTGCCAGCAGTTCTATGGGACAGGGGAACACTGAAGCTTTCTTT	CASSSMGQGNTEAFF
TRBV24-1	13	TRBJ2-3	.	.	TGTGCCACCAGTGATCCCTCCGTCGGTACGCAGTATTTT	CATSDPSVGTQYF
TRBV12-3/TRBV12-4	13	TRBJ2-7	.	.	TGTGCCAGCAGCATGGGGAGCTCCTACGAGCAGTACTTC	CASSMGSSYEQYF
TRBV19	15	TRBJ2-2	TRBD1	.	TGTGCCAGTAGTCTCCGGGACAGAAACACCGGGGAGCTGTTTTTT	CASSLRDRNTGELFF
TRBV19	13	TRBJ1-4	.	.	TGTGCCAGTAGTCCCAAGTACAAGGAAAAACTGTTTTTT	CASSPKYKEKLFF
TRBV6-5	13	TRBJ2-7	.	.	TGTGCCAGCAGACGAGGTCTCGCCTACGAGCAGTACTTC	CASRRGLAYEQYF
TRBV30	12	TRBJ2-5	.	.	TGTGCCTGGAGTCCGGGGCAAGAGACCCAGTACTTC	CAWSPGQETQYF
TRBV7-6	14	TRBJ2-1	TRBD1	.	TGTGCCAGCAGCCTGGACAGGCACTACAATGAGCAGTTCTTC	CASSLDRHYNEQFF
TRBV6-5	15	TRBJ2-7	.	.	TGTGCCAGCACCAGAGGGCCTCCGGGAAACTCGGAGCAGTACTTC	CASTRGPPGNSEQYF
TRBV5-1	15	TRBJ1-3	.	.	TGCGCCAGCAGCCGAACAGGAATCTCTGGAAACACCATATATTTT	CASSRTGISGNTIYF
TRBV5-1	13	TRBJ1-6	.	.	TGCGCCAGCAGCTTGGGTATGAATTCACCCCTCCACTTT	CASSLGMNSPLHF
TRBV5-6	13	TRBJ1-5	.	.	TGTGCCAGCAGCTTACAAAGCAATCAGCCCCAGCATTTT	CASSLQSNQPQHF
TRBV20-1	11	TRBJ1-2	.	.	TGCAGTGCCCGAGGCTCGGGTGCCTACACCTTC	CSARGSGAYTF
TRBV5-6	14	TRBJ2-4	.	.	TGTGCCAGCAGCTACAGGGACGGCAAAAACATTCAGTACTTC	CASSYRDGKNIQYF
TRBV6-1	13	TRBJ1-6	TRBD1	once	TGTGCCAGCAGTGAAGAACAGGGGGCACCCCTCCACTTT	CASSEEQGAPLHF
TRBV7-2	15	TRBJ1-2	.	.	TGTGCCAGCAGCCCCCTTCCCCCGCGGATCTGGGGCTACACCTTC	CASSPLPPRIWGYTF
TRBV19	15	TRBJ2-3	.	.	TGTGCCAGTAGGAGCAGGGGGGTTCCCACAGATACGCAGTATTTT	CASRSRGVPTDTQYF
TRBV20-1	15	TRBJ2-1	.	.	TGCAGTGCTAGTCGCGGGGGCTATTCCTACAATGAGCAGTTCTTC	CSASRGGYSYNEQFF
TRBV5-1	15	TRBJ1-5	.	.	TGCGCCAGCAGCTTAACCCCAGGTCCCAATCAGCCCCAGCATTTT	CASSLTPGPNQPQHF
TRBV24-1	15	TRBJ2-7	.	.	TGTGCCACCAGTGACAGGACAGATAGCTCCTACGAGCAGTACTTC	CATSDRTDSSYEQYF
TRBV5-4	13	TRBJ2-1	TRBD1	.	TGTGCCAGCAGCTGGACAGGGCGCAATGAGCAGTTCTTC	CASSWTGRNEQFF
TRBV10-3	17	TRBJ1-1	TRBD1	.	TGTGCCATCAGTGAGACGATTTACGGACAGGGCAACACTGAAGCTTTCTTT	CAISETIYGQGNTEAFF
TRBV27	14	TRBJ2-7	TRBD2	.	TGTGCCAGCAGTCTAGCGGGGGCCTCCTACGAGCAGTACTTC	CASSLAGASYEQYF
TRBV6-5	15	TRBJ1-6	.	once	TGTGCCAGCAGCATCCGCGGCGGCTCCAATTCACCCCTCCACTTT	CASSIRGGSNSPLHF
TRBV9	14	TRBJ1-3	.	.	TGTGCCAGCAGCCCAGGAGGCTCTGGAAACACCATATATTTT	CASSPGGSGNTIYF
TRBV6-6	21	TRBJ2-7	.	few	TGTGCCAGCAGCACCCGGCTAGAACAGGGTAGGGGAGAAGTCCATCCTTACGAGCAGTACTTC	CASSTRLEQGRGEVHPYEQYF
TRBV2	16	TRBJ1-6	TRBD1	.	TGTGCCAGCAGTGCATCCGGGACAGGGAAGCATTCACCCCTCCACTTT	CASSASGTGKHSPLHF
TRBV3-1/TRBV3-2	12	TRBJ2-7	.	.	TGTGCCAGCAGCCAAGATACGAGGGAGCAGTACTTC	CASSQDTREQYF
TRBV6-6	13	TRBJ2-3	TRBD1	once	TGTGCCAGCAGCCGACAGGGAACAGATACGCAGTATTTT	CASSRQGTDTQYF
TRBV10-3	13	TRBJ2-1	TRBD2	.	TGTGCCATCAGAAATAGCGGGGACAATGAGCAGTTCTTC	CAIRNSGDNEQFF
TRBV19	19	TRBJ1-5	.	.	TGTGCCAGTAGTATCGAGTTTTCGGCGGCGGGAGGTAGGATTCAGCCCCAGCATTTT	CASSIEFSAAGGRIQPQHF
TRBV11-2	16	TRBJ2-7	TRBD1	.	TGTGCCAGCAGCTTCCAACCGGGACAGGGTTACCACGAGCAGTACTTC	CASSFQPGQGYHEQYF
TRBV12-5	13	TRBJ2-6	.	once	TGTGCTAGTGGGCGCTCGGGGGCCAACGTCCTGACTTTC	CASGRSGANVLTF
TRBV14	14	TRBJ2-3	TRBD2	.	TGTGCCAGCAGCCGCGGGGCGGGGGCAGATACGCAGTATTTT	CASSRGAGADTQYF
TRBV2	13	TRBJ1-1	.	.	TGTGCCAGCAGAGGACAGATGAACACTGAAGCTTTCTTT	CASRGQMNTEAFF
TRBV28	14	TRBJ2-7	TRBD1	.	TGTGCCAGCAGTTTTGGGGACAGGGCGGGCGAGCAGTACTTC	CASSFGDRAGEQYF
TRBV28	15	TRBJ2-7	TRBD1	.	TGTGCCAGCAACGACGGGACAGGGGGCTCCTACGAGCAGTACTTC	CASNDGTGGSYEQYF
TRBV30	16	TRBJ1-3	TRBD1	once	TGTGCCTGGACCTCCAATGTAGGACAGGGGGAAAACACCATATATTTT	CAWTSNVGQGENTIYF
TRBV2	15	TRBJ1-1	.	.	TGTGCCAGCAGTGAAGAGGGGTTTCTGGGCACTGAAGCTTTCTTT	CASSEEGFLGTEAFF
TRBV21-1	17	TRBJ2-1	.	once	TGTGCCAGCAGCAAAGCCCCGGACAGGGGGTTTTACAATGAGCAGTTCTTC	CASSKAPDRGFYNEQFF
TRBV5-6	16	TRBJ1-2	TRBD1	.	TGTGCCAGCAGCATCTGGGGACAGGGAGGAAACTATGGCTACACCTTC	CASSIWGQGGNYGYTF
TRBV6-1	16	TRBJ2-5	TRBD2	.	TGTGCCAGCAGTGGAGGACTAGCGGGGTTTCAAGAGACCCAGTACTTC	CASSGGLAGFQETQYF
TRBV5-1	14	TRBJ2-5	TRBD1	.	TGCGCCAGCAGATCAGACAGGGCGCAAGAGACCCAGTACTTC	CASRSDRAQETQYF